This T cell receptor (beta chain) emerged from a study of blood T cell repertoires in COVID-19. Between the trimmed V and J ends, which lost 0 bases and 0 bases, there was a span of 12 bases. Germline assignment: CDR1 LGHNA and CDR2 YSLEER. The CDR3 totals 17 residues. Assay used: immunoSEQ multiplex PCR; TCRdb lists only in-frame clones, some missing. This table holds tens of thousands of clones, roughly 80% found once. What was sequenced was peripheral blood. This sequence was found in a woman between 55 and 75 years old with acute or convalescent COVID-19. The chain is built from TRBV4-3 and TRBJ1-3; a weak D match, TRBD1 (6 bases). Here the CDR3 reads CASSQDRDRHSGNTIYF. The CDR3 DNA sequence: TGCGCCAGCAGCCAAGATCGCGACAGGCACTCTGGAAACACCATATATTTT.